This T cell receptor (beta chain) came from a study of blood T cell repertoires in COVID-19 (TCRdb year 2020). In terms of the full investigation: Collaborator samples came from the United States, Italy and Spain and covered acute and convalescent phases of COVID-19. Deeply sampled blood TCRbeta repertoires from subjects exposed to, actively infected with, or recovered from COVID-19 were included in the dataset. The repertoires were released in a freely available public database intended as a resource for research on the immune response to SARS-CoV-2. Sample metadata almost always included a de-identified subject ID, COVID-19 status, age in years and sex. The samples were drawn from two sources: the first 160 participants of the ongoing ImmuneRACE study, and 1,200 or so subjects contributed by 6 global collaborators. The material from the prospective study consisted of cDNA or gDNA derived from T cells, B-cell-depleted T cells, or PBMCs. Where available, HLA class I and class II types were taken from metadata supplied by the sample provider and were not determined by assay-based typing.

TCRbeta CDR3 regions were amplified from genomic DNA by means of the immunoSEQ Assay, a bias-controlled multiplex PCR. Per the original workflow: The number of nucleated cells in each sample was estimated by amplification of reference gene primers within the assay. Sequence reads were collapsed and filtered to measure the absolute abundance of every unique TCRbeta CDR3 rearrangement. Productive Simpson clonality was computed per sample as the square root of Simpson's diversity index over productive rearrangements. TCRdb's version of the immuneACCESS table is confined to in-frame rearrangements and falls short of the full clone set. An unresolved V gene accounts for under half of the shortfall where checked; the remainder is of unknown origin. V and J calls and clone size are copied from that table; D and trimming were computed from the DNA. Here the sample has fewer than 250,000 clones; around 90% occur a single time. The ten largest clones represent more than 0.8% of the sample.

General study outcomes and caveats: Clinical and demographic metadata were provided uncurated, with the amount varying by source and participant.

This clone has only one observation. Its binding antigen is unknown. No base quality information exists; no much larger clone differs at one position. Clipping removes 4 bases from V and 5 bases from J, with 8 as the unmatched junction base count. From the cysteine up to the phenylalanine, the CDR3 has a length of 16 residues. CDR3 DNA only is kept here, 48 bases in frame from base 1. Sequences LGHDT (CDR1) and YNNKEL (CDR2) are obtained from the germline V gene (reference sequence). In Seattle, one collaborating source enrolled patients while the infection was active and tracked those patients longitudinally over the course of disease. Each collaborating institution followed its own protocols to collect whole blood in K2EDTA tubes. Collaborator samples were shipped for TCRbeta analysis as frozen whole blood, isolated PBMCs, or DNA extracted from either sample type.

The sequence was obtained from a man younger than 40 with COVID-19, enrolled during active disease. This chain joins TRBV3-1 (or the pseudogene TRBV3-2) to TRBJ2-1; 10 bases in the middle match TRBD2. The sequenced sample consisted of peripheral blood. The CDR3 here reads CASSPASGGPNNEQFF. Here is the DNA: TGTGCCAGCAGCCCGGCTAGCGGGGGTCCGAACAATGAGCAGTTCTTC.